This T cell receptor beta chain was observed in a study of cytotoxic CD8 clonotypes in ibrutinib-treated CLL. Study-level information: Each sample contained, on average, approximately 270,000 productive templates and tens of thousands of productive rearrangements.

The CDR3 extends over 17 amino acids. Germline CDR1 and CDR2: MGHDK and SYGVNS. J was trimmed by 6 bases and V by 1 base; bases with no gene match: 13. This table comes from immunoSEQ multiplex PCR, and its TCRdb copy is limited to in-frame clones, with some not included. The sample records around 200,000 clones, more than 70% being singletons. Source: PBMCs, taken after 12 months of ibrutinib treatment. The chain employs TRBV25-1 and TRBJ2-3, with 7 nucleotides matching TRBD2. This receptor was identified in a human donor with chronic lymphocytic leukemia. CDR3 bases: TGTGCCAGCAGTGAATCCAGGAGTAGGGAGGGGTCGGATACGCAGTATTTT. Encoded protein: CASSESRSREGSDTQYF.